These T cell receptor beta chains were read from a single sample in a study of immune evolution from preneoplasia to lung adenocarcinoma. Here immunoSEQ multiplex PCR was the method, and the copy in TCRdb shows in-frame clones only, minus some. The sample lists over 3,500 clones; 65% to 90% were seen once. Sequenced input: FFPE invasive lung adenocarcinoma tissue. The receptor source for this set is a person between 50 and 60 years old with lung adenocarcinoma. Both conserved end residues are part of each CDR3. D genes are given only for firm matches. Part of the rows lack a size; the others show once, few, many or a class for expanded clones.

d_gene	v_gene	abundance	j_gene	CDR3nt	CDR3aa
-	TRBV29-1	-	TRBJ2-1	TGCAGCGTTCTCCCCCTGGAGGAGCAGTTCTTC	CSVLPLEEQFF
TRBD1	TRBV5-1	few	TRBJ1-1	TGCGCCAGCAGCGATGGGACAGGGGTAGATACTGAAGCTTTCTTT	CASSDGTGVDTEAFF
TRBD1	TRBV5-8	few	TRBJ1-1	TGTGCCAGCAGCCGACAGGGGACGAACACTGAAGCTTTCTTT	CASSRQGTNTEAFF
TRBD1	TRBV5-1	-	TRBJ2-1	TGCGCCAGCAGCTTGGGTAACCGGGACAGGGGAGGCCATGAGCAGTTCTTC	CASSLGNRDRGGHEQFF
-	TRBV5-1	few	TRBJ1-2	TGCGCCAGCAGCTTGGTGAGGGGTTCCTTCCTAAAGCCTTATGGCTACACCTTC	CASSLVRGSFLKPYGYTF
-	TRBV11-2	-	TRBJ2-1	TGTGCCAGCAGCCCAGGGGCTAGCATCCATGAGCAGTTCTTC	CASSPGASIHEQFF
TRBD1	TRBV11-2	-	TRBJ2-5	TGTGCCAGCACCTCGGCCCGGACAGGGCAAGAGACCCAGTACTTC	CASTSARTGQETQYF
-	TRBV10-3	-	TRBJ1-5	TGTGCCATCAGTGAGGGGGGGACGGGTCAGCCCCAGCATTTT	CAISEGGTGQPQHF
-	TRBV10-3	once	TRBJ1-1	TGTGCCATCACCCGGACGGTGAACACTGAAGCTTTCTTT	CAITRTVNTEAFF
-	TRBV5-1	once	TRBJ1-1	TGCGCCAGCAGCTTTGTTCCAGGGATGAACACTGAAGCTTTCTTT	CASSFVPGMNTEAFF